A single T cell receptor (beta chain) is shown here with its context. The data originate from a study of cytomegalovirus exposure and HLA in healthy donors. In the PCR, 60 Vbeta and 13 Jbeta primers were used. The method was immunoSEQ multiplex PCR; TCRdb's version includes in-frame clones alone and lacks a portion of them. Of around 180,000 clones listed, 84% are singletons. Germline assignment: CDR1 MNHEY and CDR2 SMNVEV (reference sequence). V lost 6 bases, J lost 0 bases, and 4 bases stayed unmatched. This CDR3 region has 15 residues. The source of this sequence is a man aged 18 to 29 in good health and CMV-seronegative. The V call is TRBV27, the J call TRBJ2-2; 7 positions match TRBD1. The sequenced material came from PBMCs. The CDR3 protein is CASSAGTANTGELFF. CDR3 DNA sequence: TGTGCCAGCAGCGCAGGGACAGCGAACACCGGGGAGCTGTTTTTT.